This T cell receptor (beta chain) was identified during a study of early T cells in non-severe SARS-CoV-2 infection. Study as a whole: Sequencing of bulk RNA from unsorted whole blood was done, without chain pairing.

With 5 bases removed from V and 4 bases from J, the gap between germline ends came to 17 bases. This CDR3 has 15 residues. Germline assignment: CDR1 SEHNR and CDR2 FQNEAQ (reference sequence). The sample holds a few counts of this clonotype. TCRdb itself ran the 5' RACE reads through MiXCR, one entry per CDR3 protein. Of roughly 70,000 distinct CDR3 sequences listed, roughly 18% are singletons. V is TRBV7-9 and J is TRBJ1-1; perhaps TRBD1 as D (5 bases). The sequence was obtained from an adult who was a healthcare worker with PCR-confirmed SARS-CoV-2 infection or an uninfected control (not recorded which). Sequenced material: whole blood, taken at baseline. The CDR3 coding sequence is TGTGCCAGCAGCCTAAACTCAGGGACGGCCACTGAAGCTTTCTTT. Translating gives CASSLNSGTATEAFF.